This entry features one TCR beta chain sequence. This entry belongs to a study of blood T cell repertoires in COVID-19. In the authors' methods: Amplification of reference gene primers provided the estimated nucleated cell counts. Assay: immunoSEQ multiplex PCR; the TCRdb copy retains only in-frame clones and omits some. V and J calls and clone size are given by that table; D and trimming were obtained from the DNA. The table records 200,000 or so clones, over 80% of them present only once. V was pared by 2 bases and J by 1 base, with 12 bases between. This CDR3 has 15 amino acids. Germline CDR1 is SGHTA and CDR2 is FQGNSA.

This TCR was recovered from a woman in her thirties with acute or convalescent COVID-19. The chain recombines TRBV7-2 with TRBJ2-7, with D possibly being TRBD2 (7 bases). Sequencing was done on a sample of peripheral blood. The CDR3 spells CASSLMSGTSYEQYF. CDR3 DNA sequence: TGTGCCAGCAGCTTAATGAGCGGGACATCCTACGAGCAGTACTTC.